Presented here are 18 T cell receptor beta chains from one specimen sequenced in a study of T-cell reconstitution after alpha-beta-depleted transplantation in children. Preparation of the TCRbeta library used unique molecular identifiers. TCRdb ran MiXCR on the PCR reads and lists one entry per CDR3 protein. The sample carries more than 550,000 distinct CDR3 sequences, 10% to 13% recorded once. Here the sequenced sample was PBMCs from the stem cell graft donor, taken from the stem cell graft. These receptors were collected from a human donor who donated a stem cell graft to a child with acute myeloid leukemia.

A few counts support this clonotype. The chain recombines TRBV7-2 with TRBJ2-1, with 7 bases identical to TRBD2. V shed 5 bases and J 6 bases; nucleotides not matched to a gene: 7. The CDR3 totals 14 residues. In germline, CDR1 is SGHTA, CDR2 FQGNSA. CDR3 bases: TGTGCCAGCAGCCCGCGGACTAGTGCCAATGAGCAGTTCTTC. It specifies CASSPRTSANEQFF. The full variable domain, with the rest looked up from reference TRBV7-2 and TRBJ2-1, is GAGVSQSPSNKVTEKGKDVELRCDPISGHTALYWYRQSLGQGLEFLIYFQGNSAPDKSGLPSDRFSAERTGGSVSTLTIQRTQQEDSAVYLCASSPRTSANEQFFGPGTRLTVL.

The V call is TRBV20-1, the J call TRBJ2-1, with D possibly being TRBD2 (6 bases). Trimming pared 0 bases from V and 7 bases from J, leaving 19 bases between. CDR1 is DFQATT and CDR2 is SNEGSKA in the germline V gene (reference sequence). The CDR3 totals 16 residues. CDR3 protein: CSARDRTGVGGNEQFF. CDR3 DNA: TGCAGTGCTAGAGATAGGACGGGAGTCGGTGGGAATGAGCAGTTCTTC.

V usage is TRBV20-1 and J usage is TRBJ1-3; D is unclear. Between the trimmed V and J ends, which lost 7 bases and 2 bases, there was a span of 6 bases. The CDR3 is made up of 11 amino acids. The germline gives CDR1 DFQATT, CDR2 SNEGSKA (reference sequence). The CDR3 nucleotides are TGCAGTGGGCGGACTGGAAACACCATATATTTT. Translation gives CSGRTGNTIYF.

CDR3 DNA sequence: TGCGCCAGCAGCTTGGTAGTAGCGGATACCCTGGGAAATGAGCAGTTCTTC. It yields the protein CASSLVVADTLGNEQFF. The chain carries TRBV5-1 and TRBJ2-1; tentative D call: TRBD2 (6 bases). V was pared by 0 bases and J by 7 bases, with 20 bases between. This CDR3 has 17 amino acids. CDR1 SGHRS and CDR2 YFSETQ come from the germline V gene.

Regarding this clonotype: Sequence at one end of the junction differs from germline and may be a read error. The V and J genes are TRBV29-1 and TRBJ1-1; D not resolved. CDR3 size: 10 residues. Germline lookup yields CDR1 SQVTM and CDR2 ANQGSEA. The CDR3 nucleotides read TGCAGCGGTGGCAACACAGAAGCTTTCTTT. Protein: CSGGNTEAFF.

The rearrangement joins TRBV6-2 or TRBV6-3 to TRBJ2-2; D gene uncertain. The germline CDR1 and CDR2 sequences are MNHEY and SVGEGT. The V end was cut by 2 bases, the J end by 4 bases, with 5 bases between. This CDR3 comprises 13 residues. CDR3 DNA: TGTGCCAGCAGTTACCACTTCACCGGGGAGCTGTTTTTT. It translates to CASSYHFTGELFF.

This chain joins TRBV7-2 and TRBJ2-1; 11 bases match TRBD2. The CDR3 loop spans 15 amino acids. The J segment lost 8 bases and the V segment lost 5 bases, leaving 8 bases of the junction unmatched. Germline values: CDR1 SGHTA, CDR2 FQGNSA. The CDR3 nucleotides read TGTGCCAGCAGCCACCCCGGGACTAGCGGCTATGAGCAGTTCTTC. As protein: CASSHPGTSGYEQFF. Using reference TRBV7-2 and TRBJ2-1 for the parts outside the CDR3, the full variable domain is GAGVSQSPSNKVTEKGKDVELRCDPISGHTALYWYRQSLGQGLEFLIYFQGNSAPDKSGLPSDRFSAERTGGSVSTLTIQRTQQEDSAVYLCASSHPGTSGYEQFFGPGTRLTVL.

The rearrangement uses TRBV6-1 and TRBJ1-2; 9 bases are a match to TRBD1. Germline loops: CDR1 MNHNS, CDR2 SASEGT. The junction had 8 bases not matched to a gene; V was cut back by 5 bases and J by 7 bases. This CDR3 is built from 14 residues. CDR3 residues: CASSPQGAIGGYTF. Written as DNA, the CDR3 is TGTGCCAGCAGTCCACAGGGGGCAATTGGTGGCTACACCTTC.

This rearrangement joins TRBV9 to TRBJ2-2; 7 bases are shared with TRBD2. The J segment lost 4 bases and the V segment lost 2 bases, leaving 8 bases of the junction unmatched. The CDR3 loop spans 16 amino acids. Per germline, CDR1 SGDLS and CDR2 YYNGEE. The CDR3 spells CASSVQPGLRTGELFF. CDR3 in DNA: TGTGCCAGCAGCGTGCAACCGGGACTACGCACCGGGGAGCTGTTTTTT.

This clonotype was detected many times. The chain employs TRBV6-6 and TRBJ2-7; 8 bases fit TRBD1. The CDR3 consists of 12 residues. The junction had 4 bases not matched to a gene; V was cut back by 6 bases and J by 6 bases. Germline loops: CDR1 MNHNY, CDR2 SVGAGI (reference sequence). The CDR3 nucleotides are TGTGCCAGCAGCCCGACAGGGGTCGAGCAGTACTTC. Translation gives CASSPTGVEQYF.

This clonotype came up many times. The chain links TRBV7-9 to TRBJ2-1, with 7 positions matching TRBD2. The CDR3 sequence is 13 residues long. The junction had 4 bases not matched to a gene; V was cut back by 5 bases and J by 6 bases. Germline V lookup: CDR1 SEHNR, CDR2 FQNEAQ (reference sequence). The DNA of the CDR3 is TGTGCCAGCAGCCCCCGGACTAGCAATGAGCAGTTCTTC. Protein: CASSPRTSNEQFF.

This clonotype occurred a few times. The rearrangement links TRBV2 to TRBJ1-1; the D is unclear. Germline CDR1 reads SNHLY; CDR2 reads FYNNEI. The CDR3 runs 12 residues. Trimming stripped 6 bases from V and 7 bases from J, with 12 bases between. As DNA, the CDR3 is TGTGCCAGCAGCGCGGACTCTTATGAAGCTTTCTTT. Amino acid sequence: CASSADSYEAFF.

V usage is TRBV5-1 and J usage is TRBJ2-7, with 7 bases fitting TRBD2. The germline V gene encodes CDR1 SGHRS and CDR2 YFSETQ. V lost 0 bases, J lost 3 bases, and 0 bases stayed unmatched. The CDR3 is made up of 13 amino acids. The CDR3, as DNA: TGCGCCAGCAGCTTGGGGGACTACTACGAGCAGTACTTC. Residues: CASSLGDYYEQYF.

The chain couples TRBV5-6 to TRBJ2-6, with D possibly TRBD2 on 6 matching bases. The germline V and J ends were trimmed by 2 bases and 1 base, with 13 bases remaining between them. The CDR3 contains 17 residues. In germline, CDR1 is SGHDT, CDR2 YYEEEE. CDR3 loop: CASSFFGGVSGANVLTF. The CDR3, as DNA: TGTGCCAGCAGCTTCTTCGGGGGAGTATCTGGGGCCAACGTCCTGACTTTC.

This clonotype was seen repeatedly, ten times or more. The chain recombines TRBV20-1 with TRBJ1-1, with unresolved D. The V end was cut by 3 bases, the J end by 4 bases, with 9 bases between. Germline-derived CDR1 and CDR2 are DFQATT and SNEGSKA (reference sequence). This CDR3 region has 12 residues. The chain's CDR3 is CSARKLGTEAFF. In nucleotides, the CDR3 is TGCAGTGCTAGGAAGTTAGGCACTGAAGCTTTCTTT.

The chain links TRBV6-5 to TRBJ2-4; 10 bases align to TRBD1. From germline, CDR1 is MNHEY and CDR2 SVGAGI. Losses at the gene ends were 4 bases for V and 0 bases for J; bases not matched to a gene: 3. This CDR3 comprises 16 residues. CDR3 nucleotides: TGTGCCAGCAGTTTGGACAGGGGGGTAGCCAAAAACATTCAGTACTTC. Translated: CASSLDRGVAKNIQYF.

This clonotype was observed a few times. The rearrangement joins TRBV25-1 to TRBJ1-3, with D uncertain. CDR1 and CDR2 (germline): MGHDK, SYGVNS. The CDR3 spans 14 residues. V lost 1 base and J lost 4, with 8 bases in between. CDR3 DNA: TGTGCCAGCAGTGAATCCGTCAGAGGAAACACCATATATTTT. Amino acid sequence: CASSESVRGNTIYF.

In this sample, this clonotype turned up many times. The V gene is TRBV15, the J gene TRBJ2-2; D possibly uses TRBD1 or TRBD2 (6 bases each). Trimming left V 2 bases short and J 4 bases short, with 17 bases between. The CDR3 spans 17 residues. Germline V gives CDR1 LNHNV, CDR2 YYDKDF (reference sequence). CDR3 residues: CATSRHFIGGLTGELFF. In DNA form, the CDR3 reads TGTGCCACCAGCAGACATTTTATTGGGGGGCTCACCGGGGAGCTGTTTTTT.